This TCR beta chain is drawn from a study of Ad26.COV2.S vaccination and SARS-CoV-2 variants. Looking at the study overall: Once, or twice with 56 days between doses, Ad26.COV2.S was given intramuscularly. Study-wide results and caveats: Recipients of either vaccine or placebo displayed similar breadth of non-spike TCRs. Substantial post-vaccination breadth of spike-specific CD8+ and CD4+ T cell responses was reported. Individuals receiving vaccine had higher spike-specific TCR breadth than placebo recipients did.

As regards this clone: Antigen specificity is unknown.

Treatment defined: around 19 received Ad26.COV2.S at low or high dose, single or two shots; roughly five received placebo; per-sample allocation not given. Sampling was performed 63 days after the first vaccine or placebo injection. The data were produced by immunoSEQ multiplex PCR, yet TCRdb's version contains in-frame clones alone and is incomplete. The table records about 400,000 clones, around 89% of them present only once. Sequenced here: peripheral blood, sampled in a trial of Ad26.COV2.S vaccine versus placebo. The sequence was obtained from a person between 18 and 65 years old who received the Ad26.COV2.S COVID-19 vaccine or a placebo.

CDR3: CASSLEEWDRYEQYF. CDR3 coding DNA: TGCGCCAGCAGCTTGGAGGAGTGGGATCGCTACGAGCAGTACTTC. This chain uses TRBV5-1 with TRBJ2-7; D remains unclear. The V gene lost 0 bases and the J gene lost 3 bases, with 13 bases spanning the gap. The CDR3 is 15 residues long. Germline loops: CDR1 SGHRS, CDR2 YFSETQ.